Following are 29 T cell receptor beta chains from one sample sequenced in a study of blood T cells in healthy people across ages. Using a J-beta primer mix together with a sample-barcoded 5' primer, a second PCR was run for roughly 6 to 12 cycles. TCRdb re-analysed the 5' RACE reads in MiXCR, keeping a single row per CDR3 protein. The repertoire includes 700,000 or so distinct CDR3 sequences, roughly 41% of them detected once, and 25% to 35% sits in the top ten. Sequencing was carried out using blood. All receptors come from a man of 80 years or more in good health.

This clonotype was seen a handful of times. At one of its ends the junction is not consistent with the germline gene, which may arise from a read error. The chain has TRBV7-9 and TRBJ1-4; D gene ambiguous. There are 12 residues in the CDR3. The germline CDR1 and CDR2 sequences are SEHNR and FQNEAQ (reference sequence). The CDR3 bases are TGTGCCAGCACCTTAGGCCGGGAAAAACTGTTTTTT. Residues: CASTLGREKLFF.

Only a few counts were recorded for this clonotype. The rearrangement joins TRBV3-1 to TRBJ1-4, with 10 bases identical to TRBD1. V was pared by 5 bases and J by 0 bases, with 6 bases of the junction left unmatched. Germline assignment: CDR1 LGHDT and CDR2 YNNKEL (reference sequence). The CDR3 totals 17 residues. The CDR3 loop reads CASSKRQGAATNEKLFF. The CDR3 nucleotides read TGTGCCAGCAGCAAGCGACAGGGGGCCGCAACTAATGAAAAACTGTTTTTT.

The chain links TRBV5-5 to TRBJ2-3, with TRBD2 matching 11 bases. J gave up 5 bases and V 0 bases, and 8 bases lay outside the gene matches. Per the germline V gene, CDR1 is SGHKS and CDR2 is YYEKEE (reference sequence). This CDR3 contains 17 residues. The CDR3 bases are TGTGCCAGCAGCTTGGAAGGTAGCGGGGGGGCCGGAGATACGCAGTATTTT. This encodes CASSLEGSGGAGDTQYF.

This clonotype was seen more than once but under ten times. The chain employs TRBV6-2 or TRBV6-3 and TRBJ2-3; 11 nucleotides agree with TRBD2. Trimming removed 5 bases from V and 6 bases from J; junction bases left unmatched: 7. The germline gives CDR1 MNHEY, CDR2 SVGEGT. The CDR3 totals 15 residues. The CDR3 DNA follows: TGTGCCAGCAGTCCCCAGACTAGCGGGATTGATACGCAGTATTTT. Its translation: CASSPQTSGIDTQYF.

This clonotype has at least ten counts. The CDR3 protein is CSVEGASLLAGLQFF. CDR3 sequence (DNA): TGCAGCGTTGAAGGGGCCTCCCTACTAGCGGGATTGCAGTTCTTC. V gene TRBV29-1 combines with J gene TRBJ2-1; 10 nucleotides align to TRBD2. This CDR3 is built from 15 residues. CDR1 is SQVTM and CDR2 is ANQGSEA in the germline V gene. V shed 1 base and J 12 bases; nucleotides not matched to a gene: 12.

J is TRBJ2-3 and V is TRBV29-1; D is perhaps TRBD1 or TRBD2 (5 bases each). Germline assignment: CDR1 SQVTM and CDR2 ANQGSEA. V lost 3 bases to trimming and J lost 8 bases, with 15 bases between them. The CDR3 loop spans 13 amino acids. CDR3 sequence (DNA): TGCAGCGTTGAGGTCCGGGGTAGGGGTACGCAGTATTTT. This translates into CSVEVRGRGTQYF.

The chain recombines TRBV2 with TRBJ1-1, with D hard to call. Between the trimmed V and J ends, which lost 1 base and 3 bases, there was a span of 15 bases. Germline CDR1 reads SNHLY; CDR2 reads FYNNEI. The CDR3 runs to 16 residues. CDR3 sequence: CASSEGERRPDTEAFF. DNA of the CDR3: TGTGCCAGCAGTGAAGGGGAAAGACGGCCGGACACTGAAGCTTTCTTT.

The chain employs TRBV6-6 and TRBJ1-5; D may be TRBD1 (6 bases). Deletions cut 7 bases from V and 9 bases from J, with 13 bases between. The CDR3 loop spans 12 amino acids. Germline lookup yields CDR1 MNHNY and CDR2 SVGAGI (reference sequence). The CDR3 reads CASNREGRPQHF. The CDR3, as DNA: TGTGCCAGCAACAGGGAGGGTCGGCCCCAGCATTTT.

The rearrangement uses TRBV7-2 and TRBJ1-1, with D maybe TRBD1 (6 bases). CDR3 length equals 13 residues. The V and J ends lost 1 base and 5 bases respectively, with 8 bases between them. Per germline, CDR1 SGHTA and CDR2 FQGNSA. The CDR3 region is CASSLDRVTEAFF. The CDR3 nucleotides are TGTGCCAGCAGCTTAGACAGGGTAACTGAAGCTTTCTTT.

This clonotype was found once. A clone one base away is much larger, so this may be a read error. The CDR3 sequence: CASSATGSAYEQYF. In nucleotides, the CDR3 is TGTGCCAGCAGCGCGACAGGGTCAGCGTACGAGCAGTACTTC. V and J are TRBV5-5 and TRBJ2-7; 7 nucleotides line up with TRBD1. The V gene's germline CDR1 is SGHKS and CDR2 YYEKEE (reference sequence). This CDR3 spans 14 amino acids. Unmatched junction bases numbered 8, after V lost 4 bases and J lost 4 bases.

This clonotype appeared a few times. The rearrangement uses TRBV4-2 and TRBJ2-7, with D maybe TRBD1 (6 bases). The length of the CDR3 is 16 residues. The germline V gene encodes CDR1 LGHNA and CDR2 YNFKEQ. V lost 2 bases to trimming and J lost 2 bases, with 16 bases between them. The CDR3 DNA reads TGTGCCAGCAGCCAACCGTCGATGGACAGACCCTACGAGCAGTACTTC. Protein product: CASSQPSMDRPYEQYF.

This clonotype has at least ten counts. The chain recombines TRBV29-1 with TRBJ1-5; possible D gene TRBD1, 6 bases. The V gene lost 4 bases and the J gene lost 2 bases, with 9 bases spanning the gap. This CDR3 is 13 amino acids long. Germline V gives CDR1 SQVTM, CDR2 ANQGSEA. The CDR3 region has the DNA TGCAGCGTTGTACAGGGTGGCAATCAGCCCCAGCATTTT. It translates to CSVVQGGNQPQHF.

The chain uses TRBV6-6 and TRBJ2-7; possibly TRBD1 for D (6 bases). The V gene lost 2 bases and the J gene lost 3 bases, with 11 bases spanning the gap. CDR1 and CDR2 from the germline V gene are MNHNY and SVGAGI (reference sequence). The CDR3 is 14 amino acids. CDR3 sequence: CASSYPGRGYEQYF. The CDR3 nucleotides are TGTGCCAGCAGTTACCCGGGCAGGGGCTACGAGCAGTACTTC.

This clonotype was found once. The chain joins TRBV20-1 to TRBJ2-3, with unresolved D. Germline assignment: CDR1 DFQATT and CDR2 SNEGSKA (reference sequence). The germline V and J ends were trimmed by 5 bases and 5 bases, with 14 bases remaining between them. The CDR3 runs 13 residues. In nucleotides, the CDR3 is TGCAGTGCTCCCCCCCGAGGCTTAGATACGCAGTATTTT. It yields the protein CSAPPRGLDTQYF.

The chain combines TRBV5-1 with TRBJ2-5; possibly TRBD2 for D (7 bases). V lost 4 bases to trimming and J lost 1 base, with 14 bases between them. CDR1 is SGHRS, CDR2 YFSETQ, per germline. The CDR3 covers 15 residues. CDR3 loop: CASSERGHFQETQYF. The CDR3 DNA reads TGCGCCAGCAGCGAGCGGGGACACTTCCAAGAGACCCAGTACTTC. Filled out from reference TRBV5-1 and TRBJ2-5, the complete variable domain reads KAGVTQTPRYLIKTRGQQVTLSCSPISGHRSVSWYQQTPGQGLQFLFEYFSETQRNKGNFPGRFSGRQFSNSRSEMNVSTLELGDSALYLCASSERGHFQETQYFGPGTRLLVL.

This clonotype occurred a few times. This rearrangement joins TRBV5-5 to TRBJ2-7; TRBD2 matches at 10 bases. With 0 bases clipped from V and 5 bases from J, the junction kept 11 bases outside the gene matches. The CDR3 is 17 amino acids. In germline, CDR1 is SGHKS, CDR2 YYEKEE (reference sequence). This chain's CDR3 is CASSLGWTSGRRNEQYF. CDR3 bases: TGTGCCAGCAGCTTGGGGTGGACTAGCGGAAGAAGGAACGAGCAGTACTTC.

This clonotype has only a few counts. The chain couples TRBV5-1 to TRBJ2-7, with 7 bases aligning to TRBD2. CDR1 is SGHRS and CDR2 is YFSETQ in the germline V gene. V was clipped by 0 bases and J by 2 bases; unmatched bases: 11. CDR3 length: 17 residues. The CDR3 sequence is CASSLVAGEGPAYEQYF. CDR3 sequence (DNA): TGCGCCAGCAGCTTGGTGGCGGGAGAGGGCCCTGCCTACGAGCAGTACTTC.

In regard to this clonotype: A read error is possible here, since a much larger clone lies one base away. This chain joins TRBV10-3 and TRBJ2-4; a weak D match, TRBD1 (6 bases). The germline V gene encodes CDR1 ENHRY and CDR2 SYGVKD. This CDR3 region has 15 residues. The CDR3 reads CAISDPGEAKDIQYF. The CDR3 region has the DNA TGTGCCATCAGTGACCCAGGGGAAGCCAAAGACATTCAGTACTTC.

The gene calls are TRBV30 and TRBJ2-1, with TRBD2 matching 7 bases. V shed 0 bases and J 10 bases; nucleotides not matched to a gene: 9. Germline-derived CDR1 and CDR2 are GTSNPN and SVGIG (reference sequence). The CDR3 covers 14 residues. CDR3 residues: CAWSVALAVREQFF. Written as DNA, the CDR3 is TGTGCCTGGAGTGTAGCTCTAGCGGTCAGGGAGCAGTTCTTC.

The rearrangement uses TRBV6-1 and TRBJ1-1; D is unresolved. Trimming took off 3 bases at V and 2 bases at J, with 4 bases between the two ends. This CDR3 has 12 residues. CDR1 MNHNS and CDR2 SASEGT come from the germline V gene. CDR3 sequence reads: CASSESNTEAFF. The CDR3 DNA is TGTGCCAGCAGTGAGAGTAACACTGAAGCTTTCTTT.

This clonotype was counted a few times. The gene calls are TRBV9 and TRBJ2-2, with D unresolved. The V gene's germline CDR1 is SGDLS and CDR2 YYNGEE. This CDR3 has 17 residues. The V gene lost 3 bases and the J gene lost 2 bases, with 17 bases spanning the gap. The CDR3 loop reads CASSARAREFNTGELFF. The CDR3 coding sequence is TGTGCCAGCAGCGCGCGTGCAAGGGAATTCAACACCGGGGAGCTGTTTTTT.

In its sample, this clonotype was seen a few times. The gene calls are TRBV7-2 and TRBJ2-7; TRBD2 matches at 8 bases. The J segment lost 5 bases and the V segment lost 4 bases, leaving 10 bases of the junction unmatched. Germline loops: CDR1 SGHTA, CDR2 FQGNSA. This CDR3 is 15 amino acids long. CDR3 residues: CASSSQRGPHHEQYF. The CDR3 DNA reads TGTGCCAGCAGCTCCCAGCGGGGGCCCCACCACGAGCAGTACTTC.

This clonotype has a count of ten or more. The chain joins TRBV12-3 or TRBV12-4 to TRBJ2-6; TRBD1 might be the D (5 bases). Trimming shortened V by 6 bases and J by 4 bases, and 13 bases separated the two germline ends. The CDR3 length is 15 residues. The CDR3 DNA sequence: TGTGCCAGCAGCCTAGGGGCTGCGGGGGCCAACGTCCTGACTTTC. Protein: CASSLGAAGANVLTF.

The V call is TRBV14, the J call TRBJ2-3; 7 positions match TRBD1. The CDR3 runs 15 residues. V lost 5 bases to trimming and J lost 2 bases; unmatched junction nucleotides: 7. Germline V gene sequence: CDR1 SGHDN, CDR2 FVKESK. The CDR3 loop reads CASSYRDSNTDTQYF. DNA of the CDR3: TGTGCCAGCAGCTACCGGGACAGTAACACAGATACGCAGTATTTT. Variable domain in full (rest from reference TRBV14 and TRBJ2-3): EAGVTQFPSHSVIEKGQTVTLRCDPISGHDNLYWYRRVMGKEIKFLLHFVKESKQDESGMPNNRFLAERTGGTYSTLKVQPAELEDSGVYFCASSYRDSNTDTQYFGPGTRLTVL.

The CDR3 here is CASSSFLADTQYF. CDR3 bases: TGTGCCAGCAGTTCCTTCCTCGCAGATACGCAGTATTTT. The chain recombines TRBV6-2 or TRBV6-3 with TRBJ2-3; D gene unclear. Trimming took 4 bases from V and 4 from J, leaving 9 bases between them. Looked up from germline, CDR1 is MNHEY and CDR2 is SVGEGT. The CDR3 spans 13 residues.

This chain connects TRBV11-2 to TRBJ2-7, with 13 positions matching TRBD2. The germline gives CDR1 SGHAT, CDR2 FQNNGV. The length of the CDR3 is 21 residues. Trimming cost V 2 bases and J 6 bases; bases outside gene matches: 22. CDR3 sequence (DNA): TGTGCCAGCAGCTTACTGCCCCCACGAAGCACTAGCGGGAGGGCCCGGGGCGAGCAGTACTTC. It yields the protein CASSLLPPRSTSGRARGEQYF.

The chain combines TRBV20-1 with TRBJ2-5; D gene uncertain. Germline values: CDR1 DFQATT, CDR2 SNEGSKA (reference sequence). This CDR3 is built from 14 residues. The ends were cut back, 3 bases at V and 2 bases at J, with 13 bases in the middle. The CDR3 bases are TGCAGTGCTAGTGTCAGGAGACAACAAGAGACCCAGTACTTC. Its protein product is CSASVRRQQETQYF.

This rearrangement joins TRBV7-2 to TRBJ2-7; D is possibly TRBD1 or TRBD2 (5 bases each). V gave up 5 bases and J gave up 3 bases, with 14 bases separating them. Germline CDR1 and CDR2: SGHTA and FQGNSA. The length of the CDR3 is 14 residues. The CDR3 DNA follows: TGTGCCAGCAGCGCGGACGCTGGGGGCTACGAGCAGTACTTC. Translation gives CASSADAGGYEQYF. Looking up the rest from reference TRBV7-2 and TRBJ2-7 gives the full variable domain: GAGVSQSPSNKVTEKGKDVELRCDPISGHTALYWYRQSLGQGLEFLIYFQGNSAPDKSGLPSDRFSAERTGGSVSTLTIQRTQQEDSAVYLCASSADAGGYEQYFGPGTRLTVT.

This clonotype was detected only once. V and J are TRBV3-1 and TRBJ2-1, with D possibly being TRBD2 (5 bases). With 0 bases removed from V and 5 bases from J, the gap between germline ends came to 17 bases. CDR3 size: 17 residues. From germline, CDR1 is LGHDT and CDR2 YNNKEL (reference sequence). CDR3 sequence (DNA): TGTGCCAGCAGCCAAGACGGTACAGCGGCCCCTCACAATGAGCAGTTCTTC. The encoded protein is CASSQDGTAAPHNEQFF.